These 5 T cell receptor beta chains originate from one sample sequenced in a study of T cell repertoires in cytomegalovirus infection. One entry per CDR3 protein, called by TCRdb with MiXCR from the reads. The sample has 350,000 to 450,000 distinct CDR3 sequences, roughly 20% seen once; the top ten hold around 9.3%. The specimen sequenced was PBMCs. Every receptor here comes from a human donor in good health (CMV status not recorded). Some clones in this sample may be carry-over from other donors' samples.

This clonotype has ten or more counts. For the CDR3, the DNA is TGTGCCAGCAGCTTAGAGACCGGGACAGGGCGCACAGATACGCAGTATTTT. This sequence encodes CASSLETGTGRTDTQYF. This rearrangement joins TRBV7-6 to TRBJ2-3; TRBD1 aligns across 9 bases. The germline CDR1 and CDR2 sequences are SGHVS and FNYEAQ. The CDR3 sequence is 17 residues long. Unmatched junction bases numbered 6, after V lost 1 base and J lost 1 base.

Note on this clonotype: A read error is possible here, since a much larger clone lies one base away. The chain is built from TRBV19 and TRBJ2-3, with 9 positions matching TRBD2. The CDR3 is made up of 16 amino acids. The V gene's germline CDR1 is LNHDA and CDR2 SQIVND (reference sequence). The ends lost 4 bases at V and 4 bases at J; junction bases unmatched: 9. CDR3 sequence: CASSTVAGVAPDTQYF. The CDR3 nucleotides are TGTGCCAGTAGTACCGTAGCGGGGGTGGCTCCAGATACGCAGTATTTT.

In this sample, this clonotype turned up many times. V gene TRBV7-4 combines with J gene TRBJ1-5; 12 nucleotides align to TRBD1. The CDR3 consists of 19 residues. The germline V gene encodes CDR1 SGHVT and CDR2 SQSDAQ. The ends lost 4 bases at V and 2 bases at J; junction bases unmatched: 12. CDR3 in amino acids: CASSSGTGGKLGGNQPQHF. The CDR3 DNA is TGTGCCAGCAGCTCTGGGACAGGGGGCAAGTTGGGTGGCAATCAGCCCCAGCATTTT.

The V gene is TRBV4-1, the J gene TRBJ1-5; D gene uncertain. CDR3 length equals 15 residues. Germline assignment: CDR1 MGHRA and CDR2 YSYEKL. With 0 bases removed from V and 4 bases from J, the gap between germline ends came to 10 bases. CDR3 protein: CASSQDRTANQPQHF. DNA of the CDR3: TGCGCCAGCAGCCAAGATAGGACGGCGAATCAGCCCCAGCATTTT.

This rearrangement joins TRBV7-2 to TRBJ2-5, with D unclear. In germline, CDR1 is SGHTA, CDR2 FQGNSA. There are 13 residues in the CDR3. Trimming stripped 1 base from V and 4 bases from J, with 7 bases between. CDR3 coding DNA: TGTGCCAGCAGCTTAGTACGAACAGAGACCCAGTACTTC. It is translated as CASSLVRTETQYF.